This T cell receptor (beta chain) was profiled in a study of Ad26.COV2.S vaccination and SARS-CoV-2 variants. Study-level points and caveats: Spike-specific TCR breadth ran higher among vaccine recipients than placebo recipients. Comparable non-spike TCR breadth was observed in vaccine and placebo recipients.

Treatment here: some 20 received Ad26.COV2.S at low or high dose, single or two shots; roughly five received placebo; per-sample allocation not given. Each sample was drawn 63 days after the first injection (of vaccine or placebo). An Ad26 vector expressing Wuhan-strain SARS-CoV-2 spike served as the vaccine. Measured with immunoSEQ multiplex PCR; TCRdb has only the in-frame clones, and not every one. The sample holds around 450,000 clones, roughly 90% seen once. Details on this clone: Its target is unknown.

J was trimmed by 0 bases and V by 3 bases; bases with no gene match: 7. CDR1 is MGHRA, CDR2 YSYEKL, per germline. This CDR3 comprises 17 residues. The input for sequencing was peripheral blood, taken in a trial of Ad26.COV2.S vaccine versus placebo. The chain uses TRBV4-1 and TRBJ2-7; TRBD1 matches at 11 bases. The receptor was derived from a person aged 18 to 65 who received the Ad26.COV2.S COVID-19 vaccine or a placebo. CDR3 DNA sequence: TGCGCCAGCAGCCAGGCTGCCGGGACAGGGGGCTCCTACGAGCAGTACTTC. Encoded protein: CASSQAAGTGGSYEQYF.